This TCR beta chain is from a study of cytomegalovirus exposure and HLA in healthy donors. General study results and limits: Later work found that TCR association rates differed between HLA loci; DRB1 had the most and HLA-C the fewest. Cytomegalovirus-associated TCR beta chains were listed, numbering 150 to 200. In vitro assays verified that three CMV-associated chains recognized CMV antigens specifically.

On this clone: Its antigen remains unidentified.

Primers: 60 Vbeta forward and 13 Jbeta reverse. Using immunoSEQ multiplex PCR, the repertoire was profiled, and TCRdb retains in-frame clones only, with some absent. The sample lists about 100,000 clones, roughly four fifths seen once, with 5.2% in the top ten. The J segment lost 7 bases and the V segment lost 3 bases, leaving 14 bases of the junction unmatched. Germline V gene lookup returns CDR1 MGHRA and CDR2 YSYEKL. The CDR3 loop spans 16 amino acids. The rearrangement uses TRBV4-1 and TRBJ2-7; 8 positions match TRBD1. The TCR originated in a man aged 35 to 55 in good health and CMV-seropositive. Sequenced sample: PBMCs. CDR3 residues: CASSHPTQGATREQYF. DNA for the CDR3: TGCGCCAGCAGCCATCCTACCCAGGGGGCCACGCGGGAGCAGTACTTC.